Detailed here is one T cell receptor beta chain. Its target is not known. Amplification used 60 Vbeta primers and 13 Jbeta primers. Original analysis: In a later analysis, the count reached roughly 80 million unique TCR beta chains, with 10 million to 11 million shared. Measured with immunoSEQ multiplex PCR; TCRdb has only the in-frame clones, and not every one. V, J and clone size are those of that table, while D and trimming were read from the DNA. The sample includes about 120,000 clones, over 60% of them seen just once. Germline CDR1 reads SGDLS; CDR2 reads YYNGEE. The CDR3 runs to 13 residues. V lost 2 bases, J lost 6 bases, and 2 bases stayed unmatched. The entry originates in a study of cytomegalovirus exposure and HLA in healthy donors. General study results and limits: The authors confirmed in vitro that three CMV-associated chains were specific for CMV antigens.

The sequence was obtained from a man younger than 35 in good health and CMV-seronegative. The chain couples TRBV9 to TRBJ2-1, with 7 positions matching TRBD2. Sequenced sample: PBMCs. The CDR3 region is CASSVTSANEQFF. Here the CDR3 DNA reads TGTGCCAGCAGCGTTACTAGCGCCAATGAGCAGTTCTTC. The entire variable domain, with the rest obtained from reference TRBV9 and TRBJ2-1, is as follows: DSGVTQTPKHLITATGQRVTLRCSPRSGDLSVYWYQQSLDQGLQFLIQYYNGEERAKGNILERFSAQQFPDLHSELNLSSLELGDSALYFCASSVTSANEQFFGPGTRLTVL.